One and the same sample provided the 4 T cell receptor beta chains below, sequenced in a study of prognosis after radiotherapy for stage I lung cancer. It was by two-round multiplex PCR that TCR beta CDR3 was amplified from genomic DNA. Primers specific to each TRBV and TRBJ gene drove first-round PCR. From the multiplex PCR reads, TCRdb called clonotypes with MiXCR, one entry per CDR3 protein. This sample has 15,000 or so distinct CDR3 sequences, with about a third found just once. The starting material was PBMCs, obtained before or after stereotactic body radiation therapy (not recorded which). The receptors were sampled from a donor aged 50 or older with non-small cell lung cancer.

By proportion, this clonotype is medium-sized. The J gene is TRBJ2-7, the V gene TRBV7-2, with 7 bases aligning to TRBD2. Losses at the gene ends were 3 bases for V and 3 bases for J; bases not matched to a gene: 5. The CDR3 extends over 14 amino acids. Germline V gene sequence: CDR1 SGHTA, CDR2 FQGNSA. The CDR3 region has the DNA TGTGCCAGCAGCTTCCCCGGGACTAACTACGAGCAGTACTTC. This codes for CASSFPGTNYEQYF.

The CDR3 region is CASIKGVNYEQYF. The CDR3 coding sequence is TGTGCCAGCATCAAGGGGGTTAACTACGAGCAGTACTTC. The rearrangement links TRBV6-5 to TRBJ2-7, with a possible D match to TRBD1 (6 bases). The V gene's germline CDR1 is MNHEY and CDR2 SVGAGI. Trimming stripped 7 bases from V and 3 bases from J, with 13 bases between. There are 13 residues in the CDR3.

As to this clonotype: Sequence at one end of the junction differs from germline and may be a read error. The chain couples TRBV5-6 to TRBJ2-3; D is unresolved. The germline V gene has CDR1 SGHDT and CDR2 YYEEEE. This CDR3 is 13 amino acids long. The CDR3 nucleotides read TGTACCAGAAGCTTGGATAGGTCAGATACGCAGTATTTT. This translates into CTRSLDRSDTQYF.

Ten or more counts support this clonotype. The chain has TRBV7-7 and TRBJ2-3; D is unresolved. V was cut by 4 bases and J by 4 bases, with 9 bases left in between. The length of the CDR3 is 13 residues. Germline V gives CDR1 SSHAT, CDR2 FNYEAQ (reference sequence). CDR3 loop: CASSYSVSDTQYF. DNA for the CDR3: TGTGCCAGCAGCTATAGTGTGTCAGATACGCAGTATTTT.